The text below deals with one T cell receptor beta chain. This clone was counted once. This receptor's antigen is unknown. One base away there is no much larger clone; base qualities are not given. This specimen's time point label, interpreted: pretherapy, before neoadjuvant immune checkpoint inhibitors. Samples came from the phase 2 randomized NEOSTAR trial, which tested neoadjuvant nivolumab or nivolumab plus ipilimumab followed by surgery in operable NSCLC. This record comes from a study of neoadjuvant nivolumab and ipilimumab in lung cancer (dated by TCRdb to about 2020). A note on the overall study: In the NEOSTAR trial, nivolumab was administered intravenously at 3 mg/kg on days 1, 15 and 29, and the combination arm also received ipilimumab 1 mg/kg on day 1 only. The major pathologic response (MPR) rate in the intention-to-treat population in each study arm was designated as the primary trial endpoint. Of the approximately 43 patients with operable NSCLC treated in the trial, approximately 23 were randomized to nivolumab monotherapy and some 21 to nivolumab plus ipilimumab. TCR repertoires were compared between pretherapy (baseline) peripheral blood and tumors resected at surgery after neoadjuvant immune checkpoint blockade. Matched pretherapy and resected tumor pairs were analyzed for seven patients: four treated with nivolumab and three with nivolumab plus ipilimumab. General findings and caveats noted by the study authors: From pretherapy to surgery, tumor T-cell richness and clonality went up in three of three dual-therapy tumors, versus only two of four nivolumab-treated tumors. No significant correlation was found between TCR clonality and pathologic tumor regression, and only a single major-pathologic-response sample was available for the analysis of TCR clonality versus pathologic tumor regression. A positive correlation was observed between pretherapy blood TCR richness and richness in tumors resected after neoadjuvant therapy (Spearman R ≈ 0.8). A small number of samples was subjected to TCR sequencing. Greater TCR richness and clonality were observed in resected tumors than in tumor-adjacent uninvolved lung, and increases were observed in more dual-therapy-treated tumors.

The protocol used for the library was the immunoSEQ multiplex PCR assay. Per the source publication's procedure: Repertoires were summarized in terms of richness and clonality, and significantly expanded and contracted clones between pre- and post-therapy samples were identified. Drawn from immuneACCESS, this table holds only the in-frame rearrangements with V and J called that TCRdb kept. Clones are partly lost; checked studies trace under half to an unresolved V gene and leave the rest unexplained. Clonal size and the V and J genes are those of that table, whereas D and trimming came from the DNA. The sample has tens of thousands of clones on record, approximately 90% of them singletons. Around 3.6% of the sample goes to the ten largest clones. The cysteine opens and the phenylalanine closes a CDR3 of 16 amino acids. The read is trimmed to its CDR3 DNA, 48 bases read in frame from base 1. The CDR1 and CDR2 encoded by the germline V gene are LGHNA and YSLEER. Trimming leaves V shorter by 4 bases and J shorter by 7 bases, with the junction holding 11 bases beyond the gene matches.

The source of this sequence is an adult with non-small cell lung cancer. Some clones in this sample may be carry-over from other donors' samples. Sequencing was performed on blood, taken before neoadjuvant nivolumab, alone or with ipilimumab. This chain joins TRBV4-3 to TRBJ2-2, and 8 junction bases match TRBD2. The DNA reads TGCGCCAGCAGCCCAGGTGCGGGGGGCGGCGACGGGGAGCTGTTTTTT. It is translated as CASSPGAGGGDGELFF.